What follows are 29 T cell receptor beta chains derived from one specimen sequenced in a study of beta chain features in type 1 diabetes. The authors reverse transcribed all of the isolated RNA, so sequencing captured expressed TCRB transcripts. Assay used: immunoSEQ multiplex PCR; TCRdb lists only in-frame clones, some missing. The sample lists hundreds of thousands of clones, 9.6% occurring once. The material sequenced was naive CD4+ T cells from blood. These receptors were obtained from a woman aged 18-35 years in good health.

CDR3 region: CASSFSWQTNTEAFF. CDR3 nucleotide sequence: TGTGCCAGCAGCTTCTCCTGGCAGACTAACACTGAAGCTTTCTTT. The chain has TRBV5-5 and TRBJ1-1; no clear D. The germline V gene has CDR1 SGHKS and CDR2 YYEKEE (reference sequence). V lost 2 bases and J lost 2, with 13 bases in between. The CDR3 sequence is 15 residues long.

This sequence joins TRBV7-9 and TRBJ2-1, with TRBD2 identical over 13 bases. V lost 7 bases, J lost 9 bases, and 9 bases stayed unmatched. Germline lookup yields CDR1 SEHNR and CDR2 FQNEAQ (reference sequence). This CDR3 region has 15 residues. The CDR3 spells CASTFGLAGAVEQFF. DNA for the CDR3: TGTGCCAGCACCTTCGGACTAGCGGGAGCGGTTGAGCAGTTCTTC.

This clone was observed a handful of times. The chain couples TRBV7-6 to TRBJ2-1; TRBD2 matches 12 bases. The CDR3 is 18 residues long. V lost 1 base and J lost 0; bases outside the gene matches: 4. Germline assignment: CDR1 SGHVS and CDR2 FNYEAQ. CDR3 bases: TGTGCCAGCAGCTTAGGGGTGACTAGCGGGAGCTCCTACAATGAGCAGTTCTTC. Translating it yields CASSLGVTSGSSYNEQFF.

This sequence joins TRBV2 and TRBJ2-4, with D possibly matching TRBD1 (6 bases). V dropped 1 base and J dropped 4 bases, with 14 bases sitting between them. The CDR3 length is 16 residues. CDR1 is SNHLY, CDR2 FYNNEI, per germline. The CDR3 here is CASSEGVGDTKNIQYF. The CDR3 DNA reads TGTGCCAGCAGTGAAGGGGTTGGGGACACGAAAAACATTCAGTACTTC.

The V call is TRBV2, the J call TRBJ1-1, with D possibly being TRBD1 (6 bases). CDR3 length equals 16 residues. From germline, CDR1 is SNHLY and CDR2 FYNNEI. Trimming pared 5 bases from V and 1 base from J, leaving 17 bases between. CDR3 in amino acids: CASSTTRTERNTEAFF. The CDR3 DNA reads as TGTGCCAGCAGTACCACCCGGACAGAAAGGAACACTGAAGCTTTCTTT. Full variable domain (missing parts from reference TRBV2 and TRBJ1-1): EPEVTQTPSHQVTQMGQEVILRCVPISNHLYFYWYRQILGQKVEFLVSFYNNEISEKSEIFDDQFSVERPDGSNFTLKIRSTKLEDSAMYFCASSTTRTERNTEAFFGQGTRLTVV.

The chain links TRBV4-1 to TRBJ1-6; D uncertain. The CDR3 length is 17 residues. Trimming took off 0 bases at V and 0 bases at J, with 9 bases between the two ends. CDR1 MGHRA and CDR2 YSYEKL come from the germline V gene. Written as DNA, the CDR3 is TGCGCCAGCAGCCAAGATGAATTGAGCTCCTATAATTCACCCCTCCACTTT. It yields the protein CASSQDELSSYNSPLHF.

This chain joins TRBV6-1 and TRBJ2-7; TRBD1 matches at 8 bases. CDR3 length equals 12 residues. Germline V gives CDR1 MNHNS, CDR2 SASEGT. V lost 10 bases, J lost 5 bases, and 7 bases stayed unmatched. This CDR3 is CATRTGLNEQYF. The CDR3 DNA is TGTGCCACCAGGACAGGGCTAAACGAGCAGTACTTC.

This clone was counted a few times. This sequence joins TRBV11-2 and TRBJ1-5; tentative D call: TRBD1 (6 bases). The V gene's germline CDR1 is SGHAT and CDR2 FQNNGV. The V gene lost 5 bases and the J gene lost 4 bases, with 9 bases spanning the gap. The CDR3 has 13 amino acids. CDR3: CASSPDRNQPQHF. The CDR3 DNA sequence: TGTGCCAGCAGCCCGGACAGAAATCAGCCCCAGCATTTT.

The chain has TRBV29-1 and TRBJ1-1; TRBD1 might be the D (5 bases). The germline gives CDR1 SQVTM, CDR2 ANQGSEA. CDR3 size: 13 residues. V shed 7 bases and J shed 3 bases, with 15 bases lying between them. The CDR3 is CSALRWGDTEAFF. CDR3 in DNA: TGCAGCGCTCTGAGATGGGGGGACACTGAAGCTTTCTTT.

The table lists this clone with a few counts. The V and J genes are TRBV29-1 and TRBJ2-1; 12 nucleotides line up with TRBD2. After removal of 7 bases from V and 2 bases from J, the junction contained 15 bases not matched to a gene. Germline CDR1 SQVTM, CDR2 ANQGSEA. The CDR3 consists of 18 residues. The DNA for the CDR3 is TGCAGCGCCAAAGGTAGACTAGCGGGGGTCCTAGCCTACAATGAGCAGTTCTTC. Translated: CSAKGRLAGVLAYNEQFF.

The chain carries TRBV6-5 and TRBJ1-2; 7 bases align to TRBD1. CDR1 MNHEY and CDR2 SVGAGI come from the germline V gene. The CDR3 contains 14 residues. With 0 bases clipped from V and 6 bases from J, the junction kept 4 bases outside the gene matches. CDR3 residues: CASSYSKQGNGYTF. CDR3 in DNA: TGTGCCAGCAGTTACTCCAAACAGGGGAATGGCTACACCTTC.

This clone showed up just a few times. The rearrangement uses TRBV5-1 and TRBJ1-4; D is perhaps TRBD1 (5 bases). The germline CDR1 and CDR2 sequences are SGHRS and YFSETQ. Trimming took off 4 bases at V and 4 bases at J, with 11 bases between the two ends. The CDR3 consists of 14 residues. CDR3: CASSPTAFNEKLFF. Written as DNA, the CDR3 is TGCGCCAGCAGCCCGACAGCGTTTAATGAAAAACTGTTTTTT.

The CDR3 region is CASSDRQTSNYGYTF. The CDR3 DNA reads TGTGCCAGCAGTGATAGACAGACCTCTAACTATGGCTACACCTTC. The chain uses TRBV6-1 and TRBJ1-2; D possibly corresponds to TRBD1 (5 bases). Germline V gene data show CDR1 as MNHNS and CDR2 as SASEGT. CDR3 length equals 15 residues. V was clipped by 3 bases and J by 0 bases, with 11 bases between them.

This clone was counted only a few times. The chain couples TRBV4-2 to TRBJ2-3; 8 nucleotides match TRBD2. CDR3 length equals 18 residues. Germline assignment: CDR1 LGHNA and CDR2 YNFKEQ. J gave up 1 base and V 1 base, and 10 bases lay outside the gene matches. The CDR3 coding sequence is TGTGCCAGCAGCCAAGTTCGAAGTAGCGGGGAGGGCACAGATACGCAGTATTTT. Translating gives CASSQVRSSGEGTDTQYF.

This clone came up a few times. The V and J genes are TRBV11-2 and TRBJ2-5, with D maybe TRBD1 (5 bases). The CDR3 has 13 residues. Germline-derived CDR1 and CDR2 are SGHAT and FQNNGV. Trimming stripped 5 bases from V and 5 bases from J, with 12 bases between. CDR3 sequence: CASSVGPGETQYF. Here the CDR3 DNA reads TGTGCCAGCAGCGTGGGGCCAGGGGAGACCCAGTACTTC.

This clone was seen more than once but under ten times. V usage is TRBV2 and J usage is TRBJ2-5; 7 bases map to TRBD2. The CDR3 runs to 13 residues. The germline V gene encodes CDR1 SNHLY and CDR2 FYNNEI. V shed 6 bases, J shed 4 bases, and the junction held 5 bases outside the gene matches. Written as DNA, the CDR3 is TGTGCCAGCAGCAAGGGACTACCAGAGACCCAGTACTTC. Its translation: CASSKGLPETQYF.

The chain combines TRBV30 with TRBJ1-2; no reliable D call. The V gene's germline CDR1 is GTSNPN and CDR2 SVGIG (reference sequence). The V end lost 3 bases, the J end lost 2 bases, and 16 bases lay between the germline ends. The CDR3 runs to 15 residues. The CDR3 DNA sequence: TGTGCCTGGAGCCTAAGGTCCGGAGTGAACTATGGCTACACCTTC. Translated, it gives CAWSLRSGVNYGYTF.

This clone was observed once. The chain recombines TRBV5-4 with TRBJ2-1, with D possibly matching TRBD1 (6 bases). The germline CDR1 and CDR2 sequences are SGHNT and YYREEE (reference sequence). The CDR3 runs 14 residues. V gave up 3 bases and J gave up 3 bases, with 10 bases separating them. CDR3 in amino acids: CASSSGTHYNEQFF. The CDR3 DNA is TGTGCCAGCAGCTCCGGGACACACTACAATGAGCAGTTCTTC.

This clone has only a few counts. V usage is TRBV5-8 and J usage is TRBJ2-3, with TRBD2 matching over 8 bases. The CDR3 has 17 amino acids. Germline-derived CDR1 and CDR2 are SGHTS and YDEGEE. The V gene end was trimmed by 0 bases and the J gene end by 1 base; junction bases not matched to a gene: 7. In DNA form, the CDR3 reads TGTGCCAGCAGCTTGGTGTTAGCGGGGTCCGGCACAGATACGCAGTATTTT. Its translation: CASSLVLAGSGTDTQYF.

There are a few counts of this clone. DNA of the CDR3: TGTGCCAGCAGTCGGGGGAGCTCCTACAATGAGCAGTTCTTC. This translates into CASSRGSSYNEQFF. The chain links TRBV2 to TRBJ2-1; D is possibly TRBD2 (6 bases). The CDR3 is made up of 14 amino acids. Trimming left V 5 bases short and J 0 bases short, with 8 bases between. CDR1 SNHLY and CDR2 FYNNEI come from the germline V gene. The complete variable domain, with remaining parts taken from reference TRBV2 and TRBJ2-1, reads EPEVTQTPSHQVTQMGQEVILRCVPISNHLYFYWYRQILGQKVEFLVSFYNNEISEKSEIFDDQFSVERPDGSNFTLKIRSTKLEDSAMYFCASSRGSSYNEQFFGPGTRLTVL.

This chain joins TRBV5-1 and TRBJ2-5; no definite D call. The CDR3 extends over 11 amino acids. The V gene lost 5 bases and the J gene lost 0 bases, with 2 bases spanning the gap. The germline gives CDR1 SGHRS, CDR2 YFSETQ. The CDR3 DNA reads TGCGCCAGCAGTAACCAAGAGACCCAGTACTTC. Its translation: CASSNQETQYF.

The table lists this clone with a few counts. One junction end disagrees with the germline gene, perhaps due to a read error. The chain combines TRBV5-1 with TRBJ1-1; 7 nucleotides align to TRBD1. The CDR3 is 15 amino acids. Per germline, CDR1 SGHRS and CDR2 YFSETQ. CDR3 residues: CASSLAAGGNAEAFF. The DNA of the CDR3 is TGCGCCAGCAGCTTGGCCGCAGGGGGGAACGCTGAAGCTTTCTTT. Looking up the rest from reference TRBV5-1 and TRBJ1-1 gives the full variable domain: KAGVTQTPRYLIKTRGQQVTLSCSPISGHRSVSWYQQTPGQGLQFLFEYFSETQRNKGNFPGRFSGRQFSNSRSEMNVSTLELGDSALYLCASSLAAGGNAEAFFGQGTRLTVV.

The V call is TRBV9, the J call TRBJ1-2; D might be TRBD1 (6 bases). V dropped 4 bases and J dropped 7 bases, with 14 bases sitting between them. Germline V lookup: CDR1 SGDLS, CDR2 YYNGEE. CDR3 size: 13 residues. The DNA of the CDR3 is TGTGCCAGCAGCAACCTACAGGGCCGTGGCTACACCTTC. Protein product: CASSNLQGRGYTF.

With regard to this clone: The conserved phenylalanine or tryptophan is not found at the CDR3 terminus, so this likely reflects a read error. DNA for the CDR3: TGTGCCTGGAGTGTATTCAGCACCTACGAGCAGTACTAC. Translated, it gives CAWSVFSTYEQYY. The chain is built from TRBV30 and TRBJ2-7; D ambiguous. The CDR3 consists of 13 residues. Germline-derived CDR1 and CDR2 are GTSNPN and SVGIG (reference sequence). V lost 0 bases, J lost 2 bases, and 8 bases lay in between.

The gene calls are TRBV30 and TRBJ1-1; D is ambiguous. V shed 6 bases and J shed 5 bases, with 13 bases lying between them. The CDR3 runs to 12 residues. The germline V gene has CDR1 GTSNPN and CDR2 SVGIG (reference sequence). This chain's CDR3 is CACRTGGTEAFF. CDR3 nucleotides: TGTGCCTGTCGGACCGGAGGGACTGAAGCTTTCTTT.

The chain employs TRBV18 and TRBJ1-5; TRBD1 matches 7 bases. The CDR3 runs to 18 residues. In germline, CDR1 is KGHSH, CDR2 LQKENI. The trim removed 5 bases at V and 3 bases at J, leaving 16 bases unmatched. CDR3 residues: CASSSSNRGNWDNQPQHF. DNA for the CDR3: TGTGCCAGCTCATCGTCGAACAGGGGTAATTGGGACAATCAGCCCCAGCATTTT.

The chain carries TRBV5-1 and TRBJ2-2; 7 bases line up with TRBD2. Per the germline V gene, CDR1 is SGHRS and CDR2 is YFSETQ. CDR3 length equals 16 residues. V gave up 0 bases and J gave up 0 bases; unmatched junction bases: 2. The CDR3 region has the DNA TGCGCCAGCAGCTTGGGCGGGAGCGCGAACACCGGGGAGCTGTTTTTT. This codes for CASSLGGSANTGELFF.

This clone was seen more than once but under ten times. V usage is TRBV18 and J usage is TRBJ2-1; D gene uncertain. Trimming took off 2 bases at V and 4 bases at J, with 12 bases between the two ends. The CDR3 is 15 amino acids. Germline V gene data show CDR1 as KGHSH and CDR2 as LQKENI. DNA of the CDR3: TGTGCCAGCTCACCAACAGCATTTACTTACAATGAGCAGTTCTTC. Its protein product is CASSPTAFTYNEQFF.

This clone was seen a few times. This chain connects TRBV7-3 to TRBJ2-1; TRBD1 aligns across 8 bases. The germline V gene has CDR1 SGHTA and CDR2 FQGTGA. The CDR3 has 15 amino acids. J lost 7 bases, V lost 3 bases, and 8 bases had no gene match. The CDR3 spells CASSLVAGGWNEQFF. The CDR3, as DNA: TGTGCCAGCAGCTTGGTGGCAGGGGGCTGGAATGAGCAGTTCTTC. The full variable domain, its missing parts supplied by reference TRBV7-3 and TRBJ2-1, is GAGVSQTPSNKVTEKGKYVELRCDPISGHTALYWYRQSLGQGPEFLIYFQGTGAADDSGLPNDRFFAVRPEGSVSTLKIQRTERGDSAVYLCASSLVAGGWNEQFFGPGTRLTVL.